The count of the clone carrying this TCR beta chain is one. The antigen is unknown. Amplification used 60 Vbeta primers and 13 Jbeta primers. Libraries were prepared by immunoSEQ multiplex PCR; TCRdb keeps only in-frame clonotypes and omits some of them. The sample has 200,000 to 300,000 clones; 84% are singletons. This sample stems from a study of cytomegalovirus exposure and HLA in healthy donors. Study-level findings and limits: Most observed TCR sequences were rare, whereas some public TCRs were detected in many donors.

V was clipped by 6 bases and J by 3 bases, with 17 bases between them. This CDR3 comprises 15 residues. Looked up from germline, CDR1 is PRHDT and CDR2 is FYEKMQ (reference sequence). The sample comprised PBMCs. The clonotype was recovered from a woman aged 40 to 50 in good health and CMV-seropositive. The chain links TRBV13 to TRBJ2-5, with D uncertain. This chain's CDR3 is CASSVGKPQEETQYF. CDR3 DNA sequence: TGTGCCAGCAGTGTAGGTAAACCTCAGGAAGAGACCCAGTACTTC.